This TCR beta chain was recorded in a study of beta chain features in type 1 diabetes. Study outcomes and limitations: Because the template was cDNA, high-expressing cells might be over-represented. Within the patient group, naive, central memory and Treg TCRB repertoires appeared more similar to each other than within healthy donors.

Remarks on this clone: Its specificity is unknown.

Germline V gene sequence: CDR1 KGHSH, CDR2 LQKENI. This CDR3 contains 14 residues. V was pared by 3 bases and J by 7 bases, with 12 bases between. cDNA synthesis used the whole RNA isolate, giving expressed TCRB sequences. Profiled with immunoSEQ multiplex PCR; TCRdb holds only in-frame clones, not every one. The table shows under 900,000 clones, with about a sixth occurring only once. The sequenced sample consisted of naive CD4+ T cells from blood. This TCR was sampled from a woman in her late teens or twenties in good health. The chain joins TRBV18 to TRBJ1-4; D might be TRBD1 (5 bases). Here the CDR3 reads CASSPGTPIEKLFF. CDR3 DNA: TGTGCCAGCTCACCCGGGACGCCTATTGAAAAACTGTTTTTT.